Each of the 25 T cell receptor beta chains below was sequenced from the same sample in a study of early T cells in non-severe SARS-CoV-2 infection. TCRdb called the 5' RACE reads again in MiXCR, with one record for every CDR3 protein. This repertoire shows roughly 58,000 distinct CDR3 sequences, around a tenth found once; its top ten account for 10%. Sequencing was performed on whole blood. Receptor source: an adult who was a healthcare worker with PCR-confirmed SARS-CoV-2 infection or an uninfected control (not recorded which).

A few counts support this clonotype. The V gene is TRBV4-1, the J gene TRBJ2-2; perhaps TRBD1 as D (6 bases). V was clipped by 3 bases and J by 0 bases, with 8 bases between them. The CDR3 is made up of 15 amino acids. Germline V gene sequence: CDR1 MGHRA, CDR2 YSYEKL. The CDR3 reads CASSQDSANTGELFF. CDR3 in DNA: TGCGCCAGCAGCCAGGACAGCGCGAACACCGGGGAGCTGTTTTTT.

This chain links TRBV20-1 with TRBJ1-1; 7 bases map to TRBD1. This CDR3 comprises 13 residues. J lost 7 bases, V lost 7 bases, and 12 bases had no gene match. CDR1 DFQATT and CDR2 SNEGSKA come from the germline V gene (reference sequence). In DNA, the CDR3 is TGCAGTGTCACGGACAGGCGCCGGGGTGAAGCTTTCTTT. Translation gives CSVTDRRRGEAFF.

The rearrangement joins TRBV12-3 or TRBV12-4 to TRBJ2-7; D gene ambiguous. Trimming took 4 bases from V and 8 from J, leaving 12 bases between them. CDR3 length: 12 residues. The CDR3 is CASSSTLRKQYF. In DNA, the CDR3 is TGTGCCAGCAGTTCCACCCTCAGGAAGCAGTACTTC.

This clonotype was found a few times. The chain links TRBV20-1 to TRBJ2-3, with D perhaps assigned TRBD1 or TRBD2 (5 bases each). CDR1 is DFQATT and CDR2 is SNEGSKA in the germline V gene (reference sequence). CDR3 size: 16 residues. V shed 3 bases and J shed 5 bases, with 21 bases lying between them. The CDR3 region is CSASRLQRLRGDTQYF. Here the CDR3 DNA reads TGCAGTGCTAGTCGGCTGCAGCGCCTGAGGGGAGATACGCAGTATTTT.

This clonotype was picked up many times. The chain carries TRBV5-1 and TRBJ2-1; TRBD2 agrees at 14 bases. The ends lost 3 bases at V and 6 bases at J; junction bases unmatched: 14. Germline assignment: CDR1 SGHRS and CDR2 YFSETQ. This CDR3 comprises 19 residues. In DNA form, the CDR3 reads TGCGCCAGCAGCTCAAGGGGAAGGACTAGCGGGGGGCCCCTCAATGAGCAGTTCTTC. This translates into CASSSRGRTSGGPLNEQFF.

There are a few counts of this clonotype. The chain couples TRBV9 to TRBJ2-1; D is unclear. Deletions cut 2 bases from V and 3 bases from J, with 3 bases between. Germline CDR1 SGDLS, CDR2 YYNGEE. This CDR3 is built from 12 residues. The DNA of the CDR3 is TGTGCCAGCAGCGTTAGCTACAATGAGCAGTTCTTC. This encodes CASSVSYNEQFF.

This clonotype was seen more than once but under ten times. V usage is TRBV4-2 and J usage is TRBJ1-5; D not certain. The V and J ends lost 1 base and 0 bases respectively, with 10 bases between them. The CDR3 is made up of 16 amino acids. Germline V lookup: CDR1 LGHNA, CDR2 YNFKEQ. The CDR3 protein is CASSQVEGYSNQPQHF. As DNA, the CDR3 is TGTGCCAGCAGCCAAGTGGAGGGTTATAGCAATCAGCCCCAGCATTTT.

This chain links TRBV4-1 with TRBJ1-2, with 8 bases identical to TRBD1. The ends lost 0 bases at V and 6 bases at J; junction bases unmatched: 9. The CDR3 contains 16 residues. Per germline, CDR1 MGHRA and CDR2 YSYEKL. The DNA of the CDR3 is TGCGCCAGCAGCCAAGACCCCCTGGACAGGGTGAATGGCTACACCTTC. It encodes CASSQDPLDRVNGYTF.

This clonotype was detected a few times. J is TRBJ2-7 and V is TRBV29-1, with D possibly called TRBD1 or TRBD2 (5 bases each). V lost 6 bases and J 8 bases, leaving 14 bases between the germline ends. This CDR3 has 11 amino acids. From germline, CDR1 is SQVTM and CDR2 ANQGSEA. CDR3: CSVSLRGKQYF. The CDR3 nucleotides are TGCAGCGTCTCCCTGAGGGGAAAGCAGTACTTC.

This clonotype came up many times. The V call is TRBV18, the J call TRBJ1-2; no firm D call. This CDR3 spans 12 amino acids. Per the germline V gene, CDR1 is KGHSH and CDR2 is LQKENI. Trimming took 5 bases from V and 9 from J, leaving 13 bases between them. The CDR3 sequence: CASSSDDRSYTF. CDR3 sequence (DNA): TGTGCCAGCTCATCCGACGATAGAAGCTACACCTTC.

In this sample, this clonotype turned up many times. The J gene is TRBJ2-7, the V gene TRBV6-2 or TRBV6-3; D may match TRBD1 or TRBD2 (5 bases each). V was cut by 5 bases and J by 9 bases, with 11 bases left in between. Germline V CDR1 and CDR2: MNHEY, SVGEGT. CDR3 length equals 11 residues. In DNA form, the CDR3 reads TGTGCCAGCAGTCCAGGGACCCGGCAGTACTTC. This encodes CASSPGTRQYF.

The rearrangement uses TRBV7-6 and TRBJ1-6; TRBD1 is a possible D gene (5 bases). CDR1 is SGHVS and CDR2 is FNYEAQ in the germline V gene. The CDR3 is 16 residues long. Trimming shortened V by 5 bases and J by 4 bases, and 15 bases separated the two germline ends. In DNA form, the CDR3 reads TGTGCCAGCAGCACCATGGGGGGGATGTATAATTCACCCCTCCACTTT. It is translated as CASSTMGGMYNSPLHF.

This clonotype occurred many times. V and J are TRBV30 and TRBJ2-2; D call uncertain. Trimming stripped 1 base from V and 3 bases from J, with 3 bases between. This CDR3 region has 12 residues. Germline-derived CDR1 and CDR2 are GTSNPN and SVGIG (reference sequence). CDR3 residues: CAWSGDTGELFF. For the CDR3, the DNA is TGTGCCTGGAGTGGCGACACCGGGGAGCTGTTTTTT.

The table lists this clonotype with a few counts. V gene TRBV2 combines with J gene TRBJ1-6, with D possibly being TRBD1 (5 bases). The germline gives CDR1 SNHLY, CDR2 FYNNEI. The CDR3 length is 15 residues. V lost 0 bases and J 10 bases, leaving 13 bases between the germline ends. This CDR3 is CASSEAPGIGSPLHF. The CDR3 region has the DNA TGTGCCAGCAGTGAAGCACCAGGGATAGGCTCACCCCTCCACTTT.

This clonotype was picked up many times. DNA of the CDR3: TGTGCCAGTAGTCGGGGACAGCCGAATGAAAAACTGTTTTTT. Its protein is CASSRGQPNEKLFF. The J gene is TRBJ1-4, the V gene TRBV19; 7 bases fit TRBD1. J lost 5 bases, V lost 5 bases, and 5 bases had no gene match. Germline values: CDR1 LNHDA, CDR2 SQIVND (reference sequence). The CDR3 totals 14 residues.

This clonotype has only a few counts. The CDR3 spells CASSFSVTGSRTDTQYF. CDR3 sequence (DNA): TGTGCCAGCAGCTTCTCTGTTACCGGGTCCCGCACAGATACGCAGTATTTT. V usage is TRBV7-3 and J usage is TRBJ2-3, with D unclear. V dropped 3 bases and J dropped 1 base, with 17 bases sitting between them. The germline CDR1 and CDR2 sequences are SGHTA and FQGTGA. The CDR3 has 17 residues.

This clonotype was seen a few times. The V and J genes are TRBV7-6 and TRBJ2-3; 7 bases align to TRBD1. The CDR3 length is 16 residues. Trimming took 1 base from V and 0 from J; bases not matched to a gene: 4. Germline values: CDR1 SGHVS, CDR2 FNYEAQ. CDR3 sequence reads: CASSLGYRGSTDTQYF. DNA of the CDR3: TGTGCCAGCAGCTTAGGATACAGGGGAAGCACAGATACGCAGTATTTT.

In this sample, this clonotype turned up a few times. The rearrangement joins TRBV19 to TRBJ1-1; D is uncertain. CDR1 is LNHDA and CDR2 is SQIVND in the germline V gene (reference sequence). This CDR3 region has 13 residues. Trimming stripped 7 bases from V and 2 bases from J, with 11 bases between. CDR3 protein: CASMKVANTEAFF. The CDR3 bases are TGTGCCAGTATGAAAGTGGCTAACACTGAAGCTTTCTTT.

The chain couples TRBV4-1 to TRBJ2-3, with 7 bases identical to TRBD1. J was trimmed by 4 bases and V by 3 bases; bases with no gene match: 13. The CDR3 spans 17 residues. CDR1 MGHRA and CDR2 YSYEKL come from the germline V gene. This CDR3 is CASSHLSGGSRPDTQYF. DNA for the CDR3: TGCGCCAGCAGCCACTTATCAGGGGGATCGCGGCCAGATACGCAGTATTTT.

This clonotype showed up many times. This sequence joins TRBV19 and TRBJ2-3; D is ambiguous. The CDR3 loop spans 15 amino acids. Germline assignment: CDR1 LNHDA and CDR2 SQIVND (reference sequence). The V end was cut by 3 bases, the J end by 6 bases, with 16 bases between. In DNA form, the CDR3 reads TGTGCCAGTAGTATCAATCTAACCCCATCGGATACGCAGTATTTT. Its protein is CASSINLTPSDTQYF.

The J gene is TRBJ2-3, the V gene TRBV3-1; the D is unclear. V lost 6 bases, J lost 6 bases, and 7 bases lay in between. The CDR3 extends over 11 amino acids. Germline CDR1 reads LGHDT; CDR2 reads YNNKEL (reference sequence). The CDR3, as DNA: TGTGCCAGCAGTTGGATGGATACGCAGTATTTT. Translating it yields CASSWMDTQYF.

This clonotype showed up many times. The chain uses TRBV7-2 and TRBJ2-7; 7 bases are a match to TRBD1. Per germline, CDR1 SGHTA and CDR2 FQGNSA. The V gene end was trimmed by 7 bases and the J gene end by 2 bases; junction bases not matched to a gene: 8. This CDR3 is 14 amino acids long. The CDR3 sequence: CASNQHRGPYEQYF. CDR3 sequence (DNA): TGTGCCAGCAACCAACACAGGGGACCCTACGAGCAGTACTTC.

This clonotype was detected a few times. The chain carries TRBV28 and TRBJ1-5; D unresolved. Germline assignment: CDR1 MDHEN and CDR2 SYDVKM. Deletions cut 6 bases from V and 0 bases from J, with 9 bases between. CDR3 size: 14 residues. CDR3 DNA sequence: TGTGCCAGCAGCTCGGTGCCTAGCAATCAGCCCCAGCATTTT. The encoded protein is CASSSVPSNQPQHF.

The chain combines TRBV5-6 with TRBJ1-2, with D possibly being TRBD1 (6 bases). V lost 2 bases to trimming and J lost 8 bases, with 7 bases between them. CDR1 is SGHDT and CDR2 is YYEEEE in the germline V gene. CDR3 size: 11 residues. The CDR3 reads CASSFGQGYTF. CDR3 coding DNA: TGTGCCAGCAGCTTTGGACAGGGCTACACCTTC.

The chain combines TRBV20-1 with TRBJ2-4; 10 positions match TRBD1. The germline V gene has CDR1 DFQATT and CDR2 SNEGSKA (reference sequence). J gave up 5 bases and V 5 bases, and 0 bases lay outside the gene matches. This CDR3 is built from 12 residues. CDR3 protein: CSAGTGENIQYF. In nucleotides, the CDR3 is TGCAGTGCTGGGACAGGGGAAAACATTCAGTACTTC.